The T cell receptor beta chain described here comes from a study of blood T cell repertoires in COVID-19. Overall study: Italy, Spain and the United States were the sources of the convalescent and acute COVID-19 samples. Sources were T cells, B-cell-depleted T cells, or PBMCs; the material itself was cDNA or gDNA.

Original processing methods: Amplification with reference gene primers provided the estimates of nucleated cell counts. TCRdb's copy holds only in-frame clones and misses some; the assay was immunoSEQ multiplex PCR. V and J calls and clone size are given by that table; D and trimming were obtained from the DNA. The table includes about 310,000 clones, roughly 91% detected once. A single count supports this clone. The CDR3 runs 12 residues. Germline V gene data show CDR1 as MNHEY and CDR2 as SVGAGI. The V gene end was trimmed by 5 bases and the J gene end by 6 bases; junction bases not matched to a gene: 3.

This clonotype was obtained from a man aged 45-65 years with active or convalescent COVID-19. Sequencing was carried out using peripheral blood. The V and J genes are TRBV6-5 and TRBJ1-2; 7 nucleotides align to TRBD1. The DNA for the CDR3 is TGTGCCAGCAGTCATCAGGGGGATGGCTACACCTTC. Translation: CASSHQGDGYTF.